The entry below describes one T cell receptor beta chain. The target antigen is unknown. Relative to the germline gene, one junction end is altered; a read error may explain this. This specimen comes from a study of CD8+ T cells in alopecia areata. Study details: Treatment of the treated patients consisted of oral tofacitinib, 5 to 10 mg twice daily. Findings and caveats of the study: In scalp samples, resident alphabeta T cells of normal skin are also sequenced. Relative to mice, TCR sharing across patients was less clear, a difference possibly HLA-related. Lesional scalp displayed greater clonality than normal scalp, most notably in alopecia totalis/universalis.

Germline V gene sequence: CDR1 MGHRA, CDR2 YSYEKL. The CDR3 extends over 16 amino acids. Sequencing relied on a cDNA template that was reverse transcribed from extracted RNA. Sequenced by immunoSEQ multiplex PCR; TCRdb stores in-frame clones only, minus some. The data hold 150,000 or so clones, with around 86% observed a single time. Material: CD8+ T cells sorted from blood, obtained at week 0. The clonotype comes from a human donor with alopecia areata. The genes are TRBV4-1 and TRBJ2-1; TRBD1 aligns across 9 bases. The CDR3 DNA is TGTGCCAGCAGCCAAGATACAGGGGGCCTAGGCAATGAGCAGTTCTTC. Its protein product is CASSQDTGGLGNEQFF.